This T cell receptor (beta chain) was profiled in a study of blood T cell repertoires in COVID-19. Overall study context: T cells, B-cell-depleted T cells, or PBMCs provided the cDNA or gDNA that served as material.

Using immunoSEQ multiplex PCR, the repertoire was profiled, and TCRdb retains in-frame clones only, with some absent. Counted here are approximately 68,000 clones, around 86% occurring once; the ten biggest clones make up 6.6%. V was pared by 6 bases and J by 5 bases, with 13 bases between. This CDR3 spans 13 amino acids. Specimen: peripheral blood. This chain connects TRBV12-3 or TRBV12-4 to TRBJ1-1, with TRBD1 as a possible D gene (6 bases). The receptor comes from a man aged 50-60 years with active COVID-19. The CDR3 DNA follows: TGTGCCAGCAGCTACATACAGGGAACTGAAGCTTTCTTT. It encodes CASSYIQGTEAFF.